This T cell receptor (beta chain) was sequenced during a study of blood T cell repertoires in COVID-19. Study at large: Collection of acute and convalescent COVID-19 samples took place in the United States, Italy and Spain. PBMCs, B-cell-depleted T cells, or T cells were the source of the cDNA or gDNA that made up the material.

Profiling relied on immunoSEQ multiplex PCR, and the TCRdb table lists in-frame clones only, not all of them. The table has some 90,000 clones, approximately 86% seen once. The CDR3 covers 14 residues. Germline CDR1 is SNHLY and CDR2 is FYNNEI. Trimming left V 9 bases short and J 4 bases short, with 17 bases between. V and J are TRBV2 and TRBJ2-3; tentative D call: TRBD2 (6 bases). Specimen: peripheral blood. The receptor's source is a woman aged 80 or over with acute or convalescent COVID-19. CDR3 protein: CASLRAGLSDTQYF. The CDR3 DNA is TGTGCCAGTTTACGGGCGGGGTTATCAGATACGCAGTATTTT. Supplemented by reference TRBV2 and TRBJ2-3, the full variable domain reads EPEVTQTPSHQVTQMGQEVILRCVPISNHLYFYWYRQILGQKVEFLVSFYNNEISEKSEIFDDQFSVERPDGSNFTLKIRSTKLEDSAMYFCASLRAGLSDTQYFGPGTRLTVL.